This T cell receptor beta chain emerged from a study of radiotherapy plus CTLA-4 blockade in lung cancer. Sequenced by immunoSEQ multiplex PCR; TCRdb stores in-frame clones only, minus some. This sample carries roughly 15,000 clones, approximately 76% of them seen once, and the ten largest clones take 53%. Per germline, CDR1 SGHRS and CDR2 YFSETQ. V trimming: 2 bases; J trimming: 3 bases; junction bases outside the gene matches: 10. CDR3 size: 17 residues. The receptor was isolated from a human donor with non-small cell lung cancer whose response to radiotherapy plus ipilimumab could not be evaluated. The source material was peripheral blood, sampled from a patient treated with radiotherapy plus ipilimumab. The V and J genes are TRBV5-1 and TRBJ1-1; 10 nucleotides line up with TRBD1. As DNA, the CDR3 is TGCGCCAGCAGCTTCGCGCCCCGGGACAGGGGAGACACTGAAGCTTTCTTT. As protein: CASSFAPRDRGDTEAFF.